What follows is one T cell receptor beta chain and its context. Its matching antigen is unknown. The sample is drawn from a study of cytomegalovirus exposure and HLA in healthy donors. The CDR3 extends over 17 amino acids. V lost 0 bases to trimming and J lost 3 bases, with 17 bases between them. Germline V gives CDR1 LNHNV, CDR2 YYDKDF (reference sequence). Primers included in the PCR were 60 Vbeta and 13 Jbeta primers. Repertoires were generated with immunoSEQ multiplex PCR, while TCRdb's copy carries only in-frame clones and drops some. The data hold over 100,000 clones, with just under 70% observed a single time. Study-wide results and limits: In a later analysis, about 17,000 TCR beta sequences were associated with HLA alleles at 0.05 false discovery rate. In a later analysis, HLA-C alleles had the fewest associated TCRs, DRB1 alleles the most. Among the sequence variants, a highly shared cluster was likely an artifact of sequencing. The HLA-A and HLA-B alleles of most subjects were reportedly predicted accurately from TCR beta sequences.

V and J are TRBV15 and TRBJ1-2, with a tentative D call TRBD1 (5 bases). The origin of this receptor is a man younger than 40 in good health and CMV-seropositive. Sample: PBMCs. The CDR3 DNA is TGTGCCACCAGCAGAGAGCGACCCGGGGGGGGTGACTATGGCTACACCTTC. Protein: CATSRERPGGGDYGYTF.